These 18 T cell receptor beta chains were all obtained from the same sample, sequenced in a study of cytomegalovirus exposure and HLA in healthy donors. Primers for the PCR totalled 60 Vbeta and 13 Jbeta. The method was immunoSEQ multiplex PCR; TCRdb's version includes in-frame clones alone and lacks a portion of them. The repertoire holds roughly 130,000 clones, with about three quarters as singletons. The sequencing sample was made of PBMCs. The receptors stem from a human donor in good health.

The V call is TRBV6-5, the J call TRBJ2-1; TRBD2 agrees at 7 bases. V lost 2 bases, J lost 5 bases, and 9 bases stayed unmatched. This CDR3 is built from 16 residues. The germline CDR1 and CDR2 sequences are MNHEY and SVGAGI. The CDR3 region is CASSYGWGGGDNEQFF. For the CDR3, the DNA is TGTGCCAGCAGTTACGGATGGGGCGGGGGAGACAATGAGCAGTTCTTC.

The chain employs TRBV5-4 and TRBJ1-2, with a weak D call TRBD1 (6 bases). The CDR3 sequence is 13 residues long. Germline loops: CDR1 SGHNT, CDR2 YYREEE (reference sequence). V was trimmed by 0 bases and J by 5 bases, leaving 8 bases between them. CDR3 bases: TGTGCCAGCAGCTTGGGGACAGAATATGGCTACACCTTC. Its protein product is CASSLGTEYGYTF.

The V gene is TRBV5-1, the J gene TRBJ1-1; TRBD1 matches 9 bases. The V gene end was trimmed by 5 bases and the J gene end by 3 bases; junction bases not matched to a gene: 8. CDR1 and CDR2 (germline): SGHRS, YFSETQ. There are 15 residues in the CDR3. CDR3 amino acids: CASRGDREGYTEAFF. The CDR3 coding sequence is TGCGCCAGCAGGGGGGACAGGGAGGGGTACACTGAAGCTTTCTTT.

The chain has TRBV19 and TRBJ2-5; 12 bases fit TRBD2. The DNA matches TRBJ2-7 better at its end, which makes the J call doubtful. Germline values: CDR1 LNHDA, CDR2 SQIVND (reference sequence). The CDR3 is made up of 15 amino acids. In DNA, the CDR3 is TGTGCCAGTGGTGCACTAGCGGGAGGTGGAAACGAGCAGTACTTC. As protein: CASGALAGGGNEQYF.

This chain uses TRBV6-1 with TRBJ2-1, with a tentative D call TRBD2 (5 bases). CDR3 length: 15 amino acids. Germline CDR1 MNHNS, CDR2 SASEGT. V was pared by 5 bases and J by 0 bases, with 11 bases between. CDR3 amino acids: CASSRAEGSYNEQFF. The CDR3 nucleotides read TGTGCCAGCAGTCGAGCAGAGGGCTCCTACAATGAGCAGTTCTTC.

The CDR3 DNA sequence: TGTGCCCTCGTTACGCAGTATTTT. Encoded protein: CALVTQYF. The J gene is TRBJ2-3, the V gene TRBV12-5; D ambiguous. Germline values: CDR1 LGHNT, CDR2 FRNRAP. CDR3 size: 8 residues.

The chain is built from TRBV19 and TRBJ1-2; 10 nucleotides agree with TRBD1. This CDR3 spans 18 amino acids. Germline trimming cut 0 bases from V and 4 bases from J; bases unmatched to any gene: 11. The V gene's germline CDR1 is LNHDA and CDR2 SQIVND (reference sequence). Here the CDR3 reads CASSIDQPLTGGGYGYTF. CDR3 nucleotides: TGTGCCAGTAGTATAGATCAGCCTTTGACAGGGGGCGGCTATGGCTACACCTTC.

This clone has more than one count but fewer than ten. The chain carries TRBV5-4 and TRBJ1-1; 7 nucleotides line up with TRBD1. CDR1 and CDR2 (germline): SGHNT, YYREEE (reference sequence). The V segment lost 3 bases and the J segment 1 base; nucleotides outside the gene matches: 6. CDR3 length: 15 residues. As DNA, the CDR3 is TGTGCCAGCAGCTCCGGACAGGACCCGAACACTGAAGCTTTCTTT. The encoded protein is CASSSGQDPNTEAFF.

The rearrangement joins TRBV28 to TRBJ2-1, with D possibly matching TRBD2 (6 bases). CDR1 and CDR2 (germline): MDHEN, SYDVKM. Trimming left V 8 bases short and J 16 bases short, with 21 bases between. The CDR3 is made up of 12 amino acids. As DNA, the CDR3 is TGTGCCAGCGGAGGGCTCGGGAGTAGGGCTTTCTTC. Its protein product is CASGGLGSRAFF.

The chain has TRBV6-1 and TRBJ2-7, with 7 positions matching TRBD1. CDR1 is MNHNS and CDR2 is SASEGT in the germline V gene. The junction had 11 bases not matched to a gene; V was cut back by 6 bases and J by 6 bases. There are 14 residues in the CDR3. The CDR3 here is CASSITGVRSEQYF. In DNA form, the CDR3 reads TGTGCCAGCAGCATAACAGGGGTTCGTTCCGAGCAGTACTTC.

The gene calls are TRBV19 and TRBJ1-5; D uncertain. V lost 3 bases and J lost 6, with 15 bases in between. CDR3 length: 15 residues. Germline V CDR1 and CDR2: LNHDA, SQIVND (reference sequence). This chain's CDR3 is CASSILGPTGQPQHF. CDR3 DNA sequence: TGTGCCAGTAGTATCTTGGGCCCCACCGGTCAGCCCCAGCATTTT.

This chain connects TRBV6-5 to TRBJ2-6, with D maybe TRBD1 (5 bases). Germline V lookup: CDR1 MNHEY, CDR2 SVGAGI. Deletions cut 8 bases from V and 8 bases from J, with 16 bases between. The length of the CDR3 is 14 residues. The CDR3 is CASARGLMPNVLTF. CDR3 bases: TGTGCCAGCGCAAGGGGTTTAATGCCCAACGTCCTGACTTTC.

This clone was picked up a small number of times. The chain couples TRBV11-2 to TRBJ1-4; 10 bases fit TRBD1. The CDR3 contains 15 residues. Trimming cost V 4 bases and J 6 bases; bases outside gene matches: 5. The germline V gene has CDR1 SGHAT and CDR2 FQNNGV. The DNA for the CDR3 is TGTGCCAGCAGCTCCTACGGGACAGGGGATGAAAAACTGTTTTTT. Translated, it gives CASSSYGTGDEKLFF.

The chain links TRBV19 to TRBJ2-1; D possibly corresponds to TRBD1 (6 bases). The CDR3 is 15 residues long. Germline V gene lookup returns CDR1 LNHDA and CDR2 SQIVND (reference sequence). The V end lost 7 bases, the J end lost 9 bases, and 22 bases lay between the germline ends. The CDR3 coding sequence is TGTGCCAGTACCTTACAGGGCCCAACTTCTGGTGAGCAGTTCTTC. Its protein product is CASTLQGPTSGEQFF.

The chain carries TRBV30 and TRBJ1-5, with TRBD1 matching 7 bases. Losses at the gene ends were 1 base for V and 6 bases for J; bases not matched to a gene: 3. The CDR3 totals 13 residues. The germline gives CDR1 GTSNPN, CDR2 SVGIG (reference sequence). In DNA form, the CDR3 reads TGTGCCTGGAGTGAAGGGGGCGGTCAGCCCCAGCATTTT. This translates into CAWSEGGGQPQHF.

This clone was observed a few times. Other DNA sequences within the sample encode an identical CDR3. V usage is TRBV4-2 and J usage is TRBJ2-2; 10 bases match TRBD1. The CDR3 runs to 15 residues. Germline V gives CDR1 LGHNA, CDR2 YNFKEQ. V was pared by 1 base and J by 6 bases, with 2 bases of the junction left unmatched. CDR3 coding DNA: TGTGCCAGCAGCCAAGGACAGGGGGCGGCCGGGGAGCTGTTTTTT. Amino acids: CASSQGQGAAGELFF.

This clone was seen a handful of times. The rearrangement links TRBV2 to TRBJ2-7; the match to TRBD1 covers 12 bases. The CDR3 consists of 14 residues. Losses at the gene ends were 5 bases for V and 7 bases for J; bases not matched to a gene: 6. The germline V gene has CDR1 SNHLY and CDR2 FYNNEI. CDR3 sequence reads: CASSWDRGRQEQYF. The DNA of the CDR3 is TGTGCCAGCAGTTGGGACAGGGGGCGTCAGGAGCAGTACTTC.

The chain has TRBV28 and TRBJ1-1; possibly TRBD1 for D (5 bases). The CDR3 is 14 amino acids. V lost 5 bases to trimming and J lost 6 bases, with 16 bases between them. Per the germline V gene, CDR1 is MDHEN and CDR2 is SYDVKM. CDR3 sequence (DNA): TGTGCCAGCAGTCAAGACAGAGATCTCGCTGAAGCTTTCTTT. Translated, it gives CASSQDRDLAEAFF.